This entry lists 8 T cell receptor beta chains sequenced from one sample in a study of cytomegalovirus exposure and HLA in healthy donors. The PCR had 60 Vbeta and 13 Jbeta primers. TCRdb's copy holds only in-frame clones and misses some; the assay was immunoSEQ multiplex PCR. Here the sample spans 100,000 to 150,000 clones, less than 75% being singletons. Source material: PBMCs. The receptors were sampled from a woman in her forties in good health and CMV-seropositive.

The chain links TRBV27 to TRBJ1-1, with D tentatively TRBD1 (5 bases). CDR1 is MNHEY and CDR2 is SMNVEV in the germline V gene (reference sequence). V was cut by 4 bases and J by 4 bases, with 16 bases left in between. The CDR3 is made up of 15 amino acids. CDR3 in DNA: TGTGCCAGCAGTTATGCCTCAGGGATTTCCACTGAAGCTTTCTTT. Translation: CASSYASGISTEAFF.

Only a few counts were recorded for this clone. The J gene is TRBJ2-1, the V gene TRBV7-9; D perhaps matches TRBD1 (5 bases). Germline lookup yields CDR1 SEHNR and CDR2 FQNEAQ (reference sequence). V was shortened by 2 bases and J by 6 bases, with 8 bases between the two germline ends. The CDR3 consists of 13 residues. The CDR3 DNA reads as TGTGCCAGCAGCTTAACAGGTCGCAATGAGCAGTTCTTC. This translates into CASSLTGRNEQFF.

The chain recombines TRBV5-1 with TRBJ1-1; 11 nucleotides agree with TRBD1. The CDR3 extends over 16 amino acids. Germline lookup yields CDR1 SGHRS and CDR2 YFSETQ. V lost 4 bases to trimming and J lost 6 bases; unmatched junction nucleotides: 11. The DNA for the CDR3 is TGCGCCAGCAGCCCTCGGACAGGGGGCAGCGTTGCTGAAGCTTTCTTT. It is translated as CASSPRTGGSVAEAFF.

The chain joins TRBV7-9 to TRBJ1-1; 7 nucleotides agree with TRBD1. Trimming at V came to 6 bases and at J to 4 bases, leaving 5 bases not matched to a gene. CDR3 length: 13 residues. Germline CDR1 SEHNR, CDR2 FQNEAQ (reference sequence). CDR3 sequence (DNA): TGTGCCAGCAGTTCCCAGGGGGGCACTGAAGCTTTCTTT. Translated, it gives CASSSQGGTEAFF.

The rearrangement links TRBV5-1 to TRBJ1-4; 7 nucleotides agree with TRBD1. The CDR3 spans 14 residues. The V gene end was trimmed by 4 bases and the J gene end by 7 bases; junction bases not matched to a gene: 7. The V gene's germline CDR1 is SGHRS and CDR2 YFSETQ. The CDR3 DNA follows: TGCGCCAGCAGCCGTGACAGGGCGTCTGAAAAACTGTTTTTT. Protein product: CASSRDRASEKLFF.

The rearrangement links TRBV10-3 to TRBJ2-7, with D possibly matching TRBD2 (6 bases). The CDR3 covers 15 residues. V lost 2 bases, J lost 5 bases, and 16 bases lay in between. Per the germline V gene, CDR1 is ENHRY and CDR2 is SYGVKD. CDR3 amino acids: CAISEERPSADEQYF. For the CDR3, the DNA is TGTGCCATCAGTGAGGAGCGACCTAGCGCGGACGAGCAGTACTTC.

About this clone: At one end, the junction sequence differs from germline, possibly due to a read error. This sequence joins TRBV7-7 and TRBJ2-7; 8 bases line up with TRBD1. The germline V gene has CDR1 SSHAT and CDR2 FNYEAQ (reference sequence). The CDR3 is made up of 13 amino acids. The CDR3 spells CASSKTGVNEQYF. Written as DNA, the CDR3 is TGTGCTAGCAGCAAGACAGGGGTAAACGAGCAGTACTTC.

This clone was detected only a few times. V is TRBV7-2 and J is TRBJ2-1; tentatively, D is TRBD1 (5 bases). This CDR3 comprises 15 residues. With 5 bases removed from V and 6 bases from J, the gap between germline ends came to 17 bases. The V gene's germline CDR1 is SGHTA and CDR2 FQGNSA. CDR3 sequence: CASSHTGLLRNEQFF. The CDR3 DNA reads TGTGCCAGCAGCCACACAGGCCTACTCCGCAATGAGCAGTTCTTC.